The 19 T cell receptor beta chains in this list originate from one sample, sequenced in a study of T cell changes during pregnancy in multiple sclerosis. The protocol was immunoSEQ multiplex PCR, while the TCRdb copy is restricted to in-frame clones and leaves out a portion. Counted here are about 44,000 clones, 70% to 90% occurring once; the ten biggest clones make up approximately 1.2%. The specimen was CD4+ T cells from peripheral blood mononuclear cells, collected after pregnancy. The receptors shown here come from a female donor with multiple sclerosis, enrolled in a pregnancy study.

V gene TRBV28 combines with J gene TRBJ1-5; 8 bases are a match to TRBD1. Losses at the gene ends were 6 bases for V and 5 bases for J; bases not matched to a gene: 6. The V gene's germline CDR1 is MDHEN and CDR2 SYDVKM. CDR3 size: 14 residues. The CDR3 DNA follows: TGTGCCAGCAGCGCCGGACAGGGCGATCAGCCCCAGCATTTT. It yields the protein CASSAGQGDQPQHF.

The V call is TRBV12-5, the J call TRBJ1-1; no definite D call. Germline CDR1 LGHNT, CDR2 FRNRAP. The length of the CDR3 is 12 residues. V was shortened by 4 bases and J by 5 bases, with 8 bases between the two germline ends. Here the CDR3 reads CASGSPRTEAFF. DNA for the CDR3: TGTGCTAGTGGTTCCCCGAGGACTGAAGCTTTCTTT.

This rearrangement joins TRBV5-1 to TRBJ2-1; D might be TRBD2 (6 bases). The CDR3 contains 16 residues. CDR1 and CDR2 (germline): SGHRS, YFSETQ. Trimming shortened V by 4 bases and J by 6 bases, and 20 bases separated the two germline ends. This chain's CDR3 is CASSATPGTRANEQFF. The CDR3 DNA is TGCGCCAGCAGCGCAACACCCGGGACTCGAGCCAATGAGCAGTTCTTC.

V and J are TRBV21-1 and TRBJ2-1; TRBD2, the D gene given by the table, was not confirmed from the DNA. TRBV21-1 is shown as a pseudogene. This CDR3 region has 13 residues. The CDR3 reads CASKREHYNEQFF. The DNA of the CDR3 is TGTGCCAGCAAGCGGGAACACTACAATGAGCAGTTCTTC.

This chain joins TRBV5-6 and TRBJ2-7, with 7 nucleotides matching TRBD2. The V and J ends lost 1 base and 3 bases, in that order; junction bases with no gene match: 4. The CDR3 extends over 14 amino acids. Germline CDR1 SGHDT, CDR2 YYEEEE. CDR3 amino acids: CASSLSGKYYEQYF. CDR3 sequence (DNA): TGTGCCAGCAGCTTGAGCGGGAAGTACTACGAGCAGTACTTC.

J is TRBJ2-5 and V is TRBV11-3, with TRBD1 matching over 8 bases. This CDR3 is built from 16 residues. V shed 0 bases, J shed 3 bases, and the junction held 6 bases outside the gene matches. Germline values: CDR1 SGHNT, CDR2 YENEEA. The CDR3 coding sequence is TGTGCCAGCAGCTTAGACGCCGGGACAGGAAAAGAGACCCAGTACTTC. This gives the protein CASSLDAGTGKETQYF.

This chain connects TRBV7-2 to TRBJ2-6; D not certain. The CDR3 is made up of 17 amino acids. CDR1 and CDR2 (germline): SGHTA, FQGNSA. The V and J ends lost 0 bases and 4 bases respectively, with 13 bases between them. The CDR3 DNA is TGTGCCAGCAGCTTAGCTGGTATGGGCTCCGGGGCCAACGTCCTGACTTTC. Protein: CASSLAGMGSGANVLTF.

V and J are TRBV6-5 and TRBJ2-7; possible D gene TRBD2, 6 bases. Germline V lookup: CDR1 MNHEY, CDR2 SVGAGI. This CDR3 is 14 amino acids long. V gave up 6 bases and J gave up 3 bases, with 15 bases separating them. The CDR3 nucleotides are TGTGCCAGCAGAGATTACCGGGAGTTCTACGAGCAGTACTTC. Its translation is CASRDYREFYEQYF.

The chain uses TRBV28 and TRBJ2-2, with TRBD1 matching over 9 bases. Looked up from germline, CDR1 is MDHEN and CDR2 is SYDVKM. Trimming at V came to 8 bases and at J to 3 bases, leaving 4 bases not matched to a gene. CDR3 length: 14 residues. For the CDR3, the DNA is TGTGCCAGCCGGGACAGGGTGGACACCGGGGAGCTGTTTTTT. Its translation is CASRDRVDTGELFF. Based on the CDR3 plus reference TRBV28 and TRBJ2-2, the full variable domain is DVKVTQSSRYLVKRTGEKVFLECVQDMDHENMFWYRQDPGLGLRLIYFSYDVKMKEKGDIPEGYSVSREKKERFSLILESASTNQTSMYLCASRDRVDTGELFFGEGSRLTVL.

The CDR3 region has the DNA TGTGCCAGCAGCCCTGCCTACGAGCAGTACTTC. It translates to CASSPAYEQYF. The rearrangement uses TRBV7-2 and TRBJ2-5; no definite D call. The DNA end lines up better with TRBJ2-7; the J call may be wrong. Germline loops: CDR1 SGHTA, CDR2 FQGNSA. The CDR3 consists of 11 residues.

This chain connects TRBV5-1 to TRBJ2-1; 8 nucleotides agree with TRBD1. The CDR3 spans 15 residues. The germline V gene encodes CDR1 SGHRS and CDR2 YFSETQ. The ends lost 4 bases at V and 6 bases at J; junction bases unmatched: 9. In DNA, the CDR3 is TGCGCCAGCAGCCCCCCGAGACAGGGGACCAATGAGCAGTTCTTC. The encoded protein is CASSPPRQGTNEQFF.

The chain joins TRBV5-1 to TRBJ2-7; 9 bases agree with TRBD2. The V segment lost 0 bases and the J segment 5 bases; nucleotides outside the gene matches: 9. CDR1 is SGHRS, CDR2 YFSETQ, per germline. The CDR3 runs 16 residues. DNA of the CDR3: TGCGCCAGCAGCTTGGCCGGTGGAGCGGGAGGCCACGAGCAGTACTTC. This translates into CASSLAGGAGGHEQYF.

This clone has more than one count but fewer than ten. The J gene is TRBJ2-5, the V gene TRBV28; possible D gene TRBD1, 6 bases. Trimming removed 6 bases from V and 0 bases from J, with 14 bases in between. CDR1 is MDHEN and CDR2 is SYDVKM in the germline V gene. This CDR3 contains 15 residues. The CDR3 reads CASSLGGANQETQYF. The DNA of the CDR3 is TGTGCCAGCAGCCTAGGGGGTGCAAACCAAGAGACCCAGTACTTC.

The rearrangement links TRBV6-5 to TRBJ2-3, with 9 nucleotides matching TRBD1. Germline CDR1 reads MNHEY; CDR2 reads SVGAGI. V was pared by 6 bases and J by 6 bases, with 10 bases of the junction left unmatched. This CDR3 spans 15 amino acids. The DNA for the CDR3 is TGTGCCAGCAGCAGACAGGGGGAAGCGATCGATACGCAGTATTTT. As protein: CASSRQGEAIDTQYF.

A remark on this clone: At one end the junction does not follow the germline gene, possibly because of a read error. J is TRBJ2-4 and V is TRBV7-2, with a possible D match to TRBD2 (6 bases). This CDR3 contains 13 residues. Germline V gene lookup returns CDR1 SGHTA and CDR2 FQGNSA. The CDR3 region has the DNA TGTGCCAGCAGCTCCAGTGCCTGGCGGGATTTAGGGTTC. Translated, it gives CASSSSAWRDLGF.

Here the CDR3 reads CASKYSTGSNQPQHF. In DNA, the CDR3 is TGTGCCAGCAAGTACAGCACAGGGAGCAATCAGCCCCAGCATTTT. J is TRBJ1-5 and V is TRBV6-1; D may be TRBD1 (6 bases). The V end lost 7 bases, the J end lost 1 base, and 14 bases lay between the germline ends. From germline, CDR1 is MNHNS and CDR2 SASEGT. This CDR3 is built from 15 residues.

The J gene is TRBJ2-5, the V gene TRBV5-1, with D possibly matching TRBD2 (6 bases). The CDR3 length is 16 residues. Germline CDR1 reads SGHRS; CDR2 reads YFSETQ. V was shortened by 2 bases and J by 5 bases, with 19 bases between the two germline ends. The CDR3, as DNA: TGCGCCAGCAGCTTCAAGGGTTCTCCGCGGGATGAGACCCAGTACTTC. Translated, it gives CASSFKGSPRDETQYF.

The chain has TRBV7-3 and TRBJ2-1; 7 bases agree with TRBD2. V lost 9 bases, J lost 0 bases, and 8 bases stayed unmatched. This CDR3 spans 15 amino acids. Germline CDR1 reads SGHTA; CDR2 reads FQGTGA. CDR3 residues: CASRHGGSSYNEQFF. The CDR3 bases are TGTGCCAGTCGTCACGGGGGGAGCTCCTACAATGAGCAGTTCTTC.

The sample holds one count of this clone. The chain combines TRBV10-3 with TRBJ1-1, with D perhaps TRBD1 (5 bases). V lost 10 bases, J lost 10 bases, and 22 bases lay in between. The V gene's germline CDR1 is ENHRY and CDR2 SYGVKD. The CDR3 has 13 amino acids. In DNA form, the CDR3 reads TGTGCCACCGACGACAGATTGGGACTCCGAGCTTTCTTT. This gives the protein CATDDRLGLRAFF.